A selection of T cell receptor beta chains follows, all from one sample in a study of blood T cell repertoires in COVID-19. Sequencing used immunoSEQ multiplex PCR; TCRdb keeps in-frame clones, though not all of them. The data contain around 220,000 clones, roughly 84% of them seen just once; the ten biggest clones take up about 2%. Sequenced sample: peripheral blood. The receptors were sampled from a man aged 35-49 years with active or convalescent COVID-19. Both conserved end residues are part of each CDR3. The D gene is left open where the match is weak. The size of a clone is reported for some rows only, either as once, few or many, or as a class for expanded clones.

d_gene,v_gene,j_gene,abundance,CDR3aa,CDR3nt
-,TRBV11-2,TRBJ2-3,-,CASSLDYFTDTQYF,TGTGCCAGCAGCTTAGACTATTTCACAGATACGCAGTATTTT
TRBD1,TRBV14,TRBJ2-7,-,CASSLRGTGSYEQYF,TGTGCCAGCAGTCTGCGGGGGACAGGGTCCTACGAGCAGTACTTC
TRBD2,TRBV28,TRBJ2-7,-,CASSQREGLSEQYF,TGTGCCAGCAGTCAGCGGGAGGGCCTCAGCGAGCAGTACTTC
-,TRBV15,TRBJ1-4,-,CASQRGLDEKLFF,TGTGCCAGCCAGAGGGGGTTGGACGAAAAACTGTTTTTT
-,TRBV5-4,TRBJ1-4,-,CASSFGFGEKLFF,TGTGCCAGCAGCTTTGGGTTCGGGGAAAAACTGTTTTTT
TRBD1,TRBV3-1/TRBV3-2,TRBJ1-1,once,CASSQDLTGVWNTEAFF,TGTGCCAGCAGCCAAGATCTGACAGGGGTCTGGAACACTGAAGCTTTCTTT
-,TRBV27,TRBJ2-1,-,CASSRGHNEQFF,TGTGCCAGCAGTAGGGGCCACAATGAGCAGTTCTTC
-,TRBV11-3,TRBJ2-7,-,CASRFRFRYEQYF,TGTGCCAGCAGGTTTCGGTTCAGGTACGAGCAGTACTTC
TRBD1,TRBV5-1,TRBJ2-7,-,CASSPGTGGFDEQYF,TGCGCCAGCAGCCCCGGGACAGGGGGCTTTGACGAGCAGTACTTC
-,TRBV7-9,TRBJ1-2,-,CASSLGGGYTF,TGTGCCAGCAGCTTGGGAGGTGGCTACACCTTC
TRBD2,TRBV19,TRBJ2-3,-,CASSTRIAGEADTQYF,TGTGCCAGTAGTACCCGAATAGCGGGAGAAGCAGATACGCAGTATTTT
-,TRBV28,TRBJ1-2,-,CASSNPSEGYGYTF,TGTGCCAGCAGTAATCCCTCCGAGGGTTATGGCTACACCTTC
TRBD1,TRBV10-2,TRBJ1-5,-,CASSVGQGVVPQHF,TGCGCCAGCAGCGTGGGACAGGGGGTTGTGCCCCAGCATTTT
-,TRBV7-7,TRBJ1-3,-,CASSSRPGVSGNTIYF,TGTGCCAGCAGCTCGAGACCAGGGGTCTCTGGAAACACCATATATTTT
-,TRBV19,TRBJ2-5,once,CASSIAGEETQYF,TGTGCCAGTAGTATAGCAGGGGAGGAGACCCAGTACTTC
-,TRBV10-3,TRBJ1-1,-,CAISGQMNTEAFF,TGTGCCATCAGTGGACAGATGAACACTGAAGCTTTCTTT
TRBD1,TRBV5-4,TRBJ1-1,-,CASSLAQGMVAEAFF,TGTGCCAGCAGCTTGGCACAGGGGATGGTGGCTGAAGCTTTCTTT
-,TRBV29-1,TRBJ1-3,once,CSVIRDSSGNTIYF,TGCAGCGTTATCCGGGACTCCTCTGGAAACACCATATATTTT
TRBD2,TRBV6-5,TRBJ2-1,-,CASSYSRLAGEQFF,TGTGCCAGCAGTTACTCGAGGCTAGCGGGTGAGCAGTTCTTC
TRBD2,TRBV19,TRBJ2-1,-,CASSWTSADNEQFF,TGTGCCAGTAGCTGGACTAGCGCCGACAATGAGCAGTTCTTC
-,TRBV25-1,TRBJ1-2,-,CASSEVGRVCMVSGYTF,TGTGCCAGCAGTGAAGTAGGCAGGGTGTGCATGGTAAGTGGCTACACCTTC
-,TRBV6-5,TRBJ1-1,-,CASSQQGLNTEAFF,TGTGCCAGCAGCCAACAGGGATTGAACACTGAAGCTTTCTTT
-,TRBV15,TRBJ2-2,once,CATSRDRTAGELFF,TGTGCCACCAGCAGAGATCGGACAGCCGGGGAGCTGTTTTTT
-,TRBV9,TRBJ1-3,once,CASSDSRNSGNTIYF,TGTGCCAGCAGCGATTCTAGAAACTCTGGAAACACCATATATTTT
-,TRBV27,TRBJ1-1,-,CASSLGTIMNTEAFF,TGTGCCAGCAGTCTCGGGACAATTATGAACACTGAAGCTTTCTTT
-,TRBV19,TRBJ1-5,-,CASSIVQVFQPQHF,TGTGCCAGTAGTATAGTCCAGGTATTCCAGCCCCAGCATTTT
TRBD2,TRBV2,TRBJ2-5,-,CASKEEGGPPETQYF,TGTGCCAGCAAGGAGGAGGGAGGGCCTCCGGAGACCCAGTACTTC
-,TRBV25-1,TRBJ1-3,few,CASSDGFGFTGNTIYF,TGTGCCAGCAGTGACGGATTTGGATTTACGGGGAACACCATATATTTT